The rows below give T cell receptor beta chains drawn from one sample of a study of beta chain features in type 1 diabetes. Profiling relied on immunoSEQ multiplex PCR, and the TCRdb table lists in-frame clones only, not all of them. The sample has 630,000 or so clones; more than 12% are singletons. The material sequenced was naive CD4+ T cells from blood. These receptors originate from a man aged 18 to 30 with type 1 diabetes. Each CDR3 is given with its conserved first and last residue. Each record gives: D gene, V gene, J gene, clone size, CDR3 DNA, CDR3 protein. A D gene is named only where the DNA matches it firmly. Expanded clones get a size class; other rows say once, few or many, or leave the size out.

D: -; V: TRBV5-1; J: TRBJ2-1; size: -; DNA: TGCGCCAGCAGCACTACTAGTGGTAGCTCCTACAATGAGCAGTTCTTC; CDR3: CASSTTSGSSYNEQFF
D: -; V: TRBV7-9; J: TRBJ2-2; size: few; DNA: TGTGCCAGGGACAGAGTTGGCACCGGGGAGCTGTTTTTT; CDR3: CARDRVGTGELFF
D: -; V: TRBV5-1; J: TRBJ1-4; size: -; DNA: TGCGCCAGCAGTTACAACAGGGCTACTAATGAAAAACTGTTTTTT; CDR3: CASSYNRATNEKLFF
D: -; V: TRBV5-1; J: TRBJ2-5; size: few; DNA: TGCGCCAGCAGCTTGGGGGAAGAGACCCAGTACTTC; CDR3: CASSLGEETQYF
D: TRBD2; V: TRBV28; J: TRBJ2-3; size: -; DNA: TGTGCCAGCGTAGCGGGAGACCGGACAGATACGCAGTATTTT; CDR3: CASVAGDRTDTQYF
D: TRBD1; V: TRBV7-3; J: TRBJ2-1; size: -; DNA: TGTGCCAGCAGCCCGGGGGCGTGGGACAGGTTTTCTGGTGAGCAGTTCTTC; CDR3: CASSPGAWDRFSGEQFF
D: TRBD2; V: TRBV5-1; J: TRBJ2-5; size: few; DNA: TGCGCCAGCAGCTCCTCCCGGGGATTAGCGGGAGTAGAGACCCAGTACTTC; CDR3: CASSSSRGLAGVETQYF
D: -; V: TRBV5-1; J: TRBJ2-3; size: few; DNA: TGCGCCAGCAGTCGCTTACCAGATACGCAGTATTTT; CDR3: CASSRLPDTQYF
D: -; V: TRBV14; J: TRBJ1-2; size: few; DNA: TGTGCCAGCAGCCAAGGGACAGCCTATGGCTACACCTTC; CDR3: CASSQGTAYGYTF
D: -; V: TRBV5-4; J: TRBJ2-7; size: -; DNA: TGTGCCAGCAGCTTAAGGGACGAGCAGTACTTC; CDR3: CASSLRDEQYF
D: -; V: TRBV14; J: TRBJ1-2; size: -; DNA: TGTGCCAGCAGCCAAGGAGGGGGAGGCTATGGCTACACCTTC; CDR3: CASSQGGGGYGYTF
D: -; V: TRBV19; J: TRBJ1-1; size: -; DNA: TGTGCCAGTATTGGCACTGAAGCTTTCTTT; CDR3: CASIGTEAFF
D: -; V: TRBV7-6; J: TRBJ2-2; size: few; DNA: TGTGCCAGCAGTTCTACCGGGGAGCTGTTTTTT; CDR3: CASSSTGELFF
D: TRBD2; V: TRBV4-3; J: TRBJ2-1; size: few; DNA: TGCGCCAGCAGCCGGAGGATAGCGGGGGGGCCTCCACAGAGCTCCTACAATGAGCAGTTCTTC; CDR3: CASSRRIAGGPPQSSYNEQFF
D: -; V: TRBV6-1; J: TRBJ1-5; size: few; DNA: TGTGCCAGCAGCTCCCGGGGCCGGGGTCAGCCCCAGCATTTT; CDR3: CASSSRGRGQPQHF
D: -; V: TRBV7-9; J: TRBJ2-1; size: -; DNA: TGTGCCAGCAGGCCCGTAGCGGATGAGCAGTTCTTC; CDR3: CASRPVADEQFF
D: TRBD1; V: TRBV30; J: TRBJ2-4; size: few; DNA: TGTGCCTGGAGGGGACAGGGGTCGGCCAAAAACATTCAGTACTTC; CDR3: CAWRGQGSAKNIQYF
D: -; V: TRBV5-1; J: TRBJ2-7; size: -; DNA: TGCGCCAGCAGCTGGAGGGAGGCGTCCCTCAGCGAGCAGTACTTC; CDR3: CASSWREASLSEQYF
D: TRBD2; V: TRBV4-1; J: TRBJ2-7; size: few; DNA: TGCGCCAGCAGCCAAGATCTTTCTAGCGGGGGGACCTTCTCCTACGAGCAGTACTTC; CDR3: CASSQDLSSGGTFSYEQYF
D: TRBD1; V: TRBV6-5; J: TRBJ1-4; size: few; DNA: TGTGCCAGCAGTGAAGGGGGCGAGGAAAAACTGTTTTTT; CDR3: CASSEGGEEKLFF
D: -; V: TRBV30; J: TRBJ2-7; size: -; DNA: TGTGCCTGGAGTGTACAGGGTCACTCCTACGAGCAGTACTTC; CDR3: CAWSVQGHSYEQYF
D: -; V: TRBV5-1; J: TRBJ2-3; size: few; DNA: TGCGCCAGCAGCTTGGAGGGCGGGAGCACAGATACGCAGTATTTT; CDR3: CASSLEGGSTDTQYF
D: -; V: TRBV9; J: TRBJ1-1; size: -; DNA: TGTGCCAGCAGCCCTCAGATGAACACTGAAGCTTTCTTT; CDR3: CASSPQMNTEAFF
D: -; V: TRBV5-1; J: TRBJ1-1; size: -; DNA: TGCGCCAGCAGCTCCGCAGGGGAAGCTTTCTTT; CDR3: CASSSAGEAFF
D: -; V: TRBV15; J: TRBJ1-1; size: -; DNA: TGTGCCACCAGCAGAGACCCTTCCCCGAACACTGAAGCTTTCTTT; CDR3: CATSRDPSPNTEAFF
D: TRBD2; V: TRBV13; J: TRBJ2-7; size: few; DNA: TGTGCCAGCACAAGAGCGGGGGGGTCCTCCTACGAGCAGTACTTC; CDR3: CASTRAGGSSYEQYF